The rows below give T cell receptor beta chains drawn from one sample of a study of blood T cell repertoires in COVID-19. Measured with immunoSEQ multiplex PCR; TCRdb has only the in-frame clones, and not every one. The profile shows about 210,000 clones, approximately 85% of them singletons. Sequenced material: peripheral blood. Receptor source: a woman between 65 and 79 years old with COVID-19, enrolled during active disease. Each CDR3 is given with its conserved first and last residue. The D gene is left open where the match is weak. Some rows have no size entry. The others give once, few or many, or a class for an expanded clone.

DNA: TGTGCCAGCAGCGCCCCTATAGCGGGGTGGAGCAATGAGCAGTTCTTC
CDR3: CASSAPIAGWSNEQFF
size: NA
V: TRBV9
D: TRBD2
J: TRBJ2-1

DNA: TGTGCCAGCAGCACCCGGGACAGGATTGGCTACACCTTC
CDR3: CASSTRDRIGYTF
size: NA
V: TRBV3-1/TRBV3-2
D: TRBD1
J: TRBJ1-2

DNA: TGTGCCAGCAGTTTATATGGACAGGGGGCGGGAGAGACCCAGTACTTC
CDR3: CASSLYGQGAGETQYF
size: many
V: TRBV28
D: TRBD1
J: TRBJ2-5

DNA: TGTGCCAGTAGAATGACAGGGGCCCTCAATCAGCCCCAGCATTTT
CDR3: CASRMTGALNQPQHF
size: NA
V: TRBV19
D: TRBD1
J: TRBJ1-5

DNA: TGTGCCAGCTCACCCAGTCGAAATAATTCACCCCTCCACTTT
CDR3: CASSPSRNNSPLHF
size: NA
V: TRBV18
D: NA
J: TRBJ1-6

DNA: TGTGCCAGCAGCTCACAGGGGGCGTTAATGTACAATGAGCAGTTCTTC
CDR3: CASSSQGALMYNEQFF
size: NA
V: TRBV7-3
D: TRBD1
J: TRBJ2-1

DNA: TGCGCCAGCAGCCGGAACAGGGGGCCGGACACCGGGGAGCTGTTTTTT
CDR3: CASSRNRGPDTGELFF
size: NA
V: TRBV4-3
D: TRBD1
J: TRBJ2-2

DNA: TGTGCCAGCACTAAAGTCCTCGGGACAGGAGACGATAGCAATCAGCCCCAGCATTTT
CDR3: CASTKVLGTGDDSNQPQHF
size: NA
V: TRBV2
D: TRBD1
J: TRBJ1-5

DNA: TGTGCCAGCAGCCGTTCTCCGGGACACTACAATCAGCCCCAGCATTTT
CDR3: CASSRSPGHYNQPQHF
size: NA
V: TRBV6-2/TRBV6-3
D: NA
J: TRBJ1-5

DNA: TGTGCCATCAGTCCTACTAGCGGGAGTGCAGATACGCAGTATTTT
CDR3: CAISPTSGSADTQYF
size: NA
V: TRBV10-3
D: TRBD2
J: TRBJ2-3

DNA: TGTGCCAGCGCCCCGGGACAGGGTCATAGTGGCTACACCTTC
CDR3: CASAPGQGHSGYTF
size: NA
V: TRBV7-3
D: TRBD1
J: TRBJ1-2

DNA: TGTGCCAGCAGCCAAGAAGTTAGGAACACTGAAGCTTTCTTT
CDR3: CASSQEVRNTEAFF
size: NA
V: TRBV14
D: NA
J: TRBJ1-1

DNA: TGCGCCAGCAGCTTGGAGTTTGGCAGGGTGAGCTATGGCTACACCTTC
CDR3: CASSLEFGRVSYGYTF
size: NA
V: TRBV5-1
D: NA
J: TRBJ1-2

DNA: TGTGCCAGCAGCCGATCCCCATCGGGGGACACCGGGGAGCTGTTTTTT
CDR3: CASSRSPSGDTGELFF
size: NA
V: TRBV7-3
D: NA
J: TRBJ2-2

DNA: TGCGCCAGCAGCCTAGGACAGGGGGCGGCCAATGAGCAGTTCTTC
CDR3: CASSLGQGAANEQFF
size: NA
V: TRBV5-1
D: TRBD1
J: TRBJ2-1

DNA: TGTGCCAGCAGCTTATCCGGACACTATAATTCACCCCTCCACTTT
CDR3: CASSLSGHYNSPLHF
size: NA
V: TRBV7-3
D: NA
J: TRBJ1-6

DNA: TGTGCCAGCAGTCCCCGGGGGGTCTATGGCTACACCTTC
CDR3: CASSPRGVYGYTF
size: few
V: TRBV12-3/TRBV12-4
D: NA
J: TRBJ1-2

DNA: TGTGCCATCAGTGAGCCCGGGACAGAGGGCAATCAGCCCCAGCATTTT
CDR3: CAISEPGTEGNQPQHF
size: NA
V: TRBV10-3
D: TRBD1
J: TRBJ1-5

DNA: TGTGCTAGTAGGACAGTCCCGAACTATGGCTACACCTTC
CDR3: CASRTVPNYGYTF
size: NA
V: TRBV25-1
D: NA
J: TRBJ1-2

DNA: TGTGCCAGCAGTTTAAGGGGTACGCAGTATTTT
CDR3: CASSLRGTQYF
size: NA
V: TRBV27
D: NA
J: TRBJ2-3

DNA: TGTGCCAGCAGGAGGAACGGTGGCGGGGAGCCCCAGCATTTT
CDR3: CASRRNGGGEPQHF
size: NA
V: TRBV2
D: NA
J: TRBJ1-5

DNA: TGTGCCAGCAGCCCCCCGGGGCAGGGGGGCACCGGGGAGCTGTTTTTT
CDR3: CASSPPGQGGTGELFF
size: once
V: TRBV9
D: NA
J: TRBJ2-2

DNA: TGCAGTGCTAGTGGCAGGGGGCCTACGAGGTACAATGAGCAGTTCTTC
CDR3: CSASGRGPTRYNEQFF
size: once
V: TRBV20-1
D: TRBD1
J: TRBJ2-1

DNA: TGTGCCAGCAGTTTATCGGGTAGCGGACTCGAGCAGTACTTC
CDR3: CASSLSGSGLEQYF
size: NA
V: TRBV27
D: NA
J: TRBJ2-7

DNA: TGCGCCAGCAGCCGGGAGCCGGGTCAGCCCCAGCATTTT
CDR3: CASSREPGQPQHF
size: NA
V: TRBV4-3
D: NA
J: TRBJ1-5

DNA: TGTGCCAGTAGATTTCAGGGGGCCTTCAGGGAAAAACTGTTTTTT
CDR3: CASRFQGAFREKLFF
size: NA
V: TRBV19
D: TRBD1
J: TRBJ1-4

DNA: TGTGCCAGCAGCTCAGAGAGAAGGAAGGACAGGGCGAGGGGAACCGGGGAGCTGTTTTTT
CDR3: CASSSERRKDRARGTGELFF
size: NA
V: TRBV11-3
D: TRBD1
J: TRBJ2-2

DNA: TGTGCCAGCAGCTTGGTGGCGGAGCGATTTAACTATGGCTACACCTTC
CDR3: CASSLVAERFNYGYTF
size: NA
V: TRBV5-6
D: NA
J: TRBJ1-2

DNA: TGCGCCAGCAGCTTGTTACCGGGGATTAATAATTCACCCCTCCACTTT
CDR3: CASSLLPGINNSPLHF
size: NA
V: TRBV5-1
D: NA
J: TRBJ1-6

DNA: TGTGCCAGCAGCTTAGGTCACTCGACAGATACGCAGTATTTT
CDR3: CASSLGHSTDTQYF
size: NA
V: TRBV11-1
D: NA
J: TRBJ2-3

DNA: TGTGCCAGCAGCCGGGACTACTCTGGAAACACCATATATTTT
CDR3: CASSRDYSGNTIYF
size: NA
V: TRBV11-2
D: NA
J: TRBJ1-3

DNA: TGCGCCAGCAGCCGGTGGGACAGCTCCTCTGGAAACACCATATATTTT
CDR3: CASSRWDSSSGNTIYF
size: NA
V: TRBV4-1
D: TRBD1
J: TRBJ1-3

DNA: TGCGCCAGCAGCTTGGCCGAGGGGACAGGGACAGCTTTCTTT
CDR3: CASSLAEGTGTAFF
size: once
V: TRBV5-1
D: TRBD1
J: TRBJ1-1

DNA: TGCGCCAGCAGCCAAGATCCGCGGGTTCACTCTGGAAACACCATATATTTT
CDR3: CASSQDPRVHSGNTIYF
size: NA
V: TRBV4-3
D: NA
J: TRBJ1-3

DNA: TGTGCCTGGAGCCTAGGGGCCAGCTATGGCTACACCTTC
CDR3: CAWSLGASYGYTF
size: once
V: TRBV30
D: NA
J: TRBJ1-2

DNA: TGTGCCAGCAGTTACACGGCTGGAAACACCATATATTTT
CDR3: CASSYTAGNTIYF
size: NA
V: TRBV6-2/TRBV6-3
D: NA
J: TRBJ1-3

DNA: TGTGCCAGCAGCTCAAGGACAGGGGGAAACACAGATACGCAGTATTTT
CDR3: CASSSRTGGNTDTQYF
size: once
V: TRBV5-4
D: TRBD1
J: TRBJ2-3

DNA: TGTGCCAGCAGCTTGCGGGTTTCCTACGAGCAGTACTTC
CDR3: CASSLRVSYEQYF
size: NA
V: TRBV5-6
D: NA
J: TRBJ2-7

DNA: TGCGCCAGCAGTGGACAGGGGGGTCAGAACGAGCAGTACTTC
CDR3: CASSGQGGQNEQYF
size: few
V: TRBV10-2
D: TRBD1
J: TRBJ2-7

DNA: TGTGCCAGCAGCTCTCTACTATCTAGCACAGATACGCAGTATTTT
CDR3: CASSSLLSSTDTQYF
size: NA
V: TRBV7-3
D: NA
J: TRBJ2-3

DNA: TGTGCCAGCAGCAACCCCAGGGGCCAAGAGACCCAGTACTTC
CDR3: CASSNPRGQETQYF
size: NA
V: TRBV7-2
D: NA
J: TRBJ2-5

DNA: TGTGCCAGCAGTGGCCCCATAAGACTAGCGGGGAAACAAGAGACCCAGTACTTC
CDR3: CASSGPIRLAGKQETQYF
size: NA
V: TRBV25-1
D: TRBD2
J: TRBJ2-5

DNA: TGTGCCAGCAGTTACCCGGACAGGGAAGTGAACACTGAAGCTTTCTTT
CDR3: CASSYPDREVNTEAFF
size: few
V: TRBV6-8
D: TRBD1
J: TRBJ1-1

DNA: TGCGCCAGCAGCTTGGGACAGTCTTACTATGGCTACACCTTC
CDR3: CASSLGQSYYGYTF
size: NA
V: TRBV5-1
D: NA
J: TRBJ1-2

DNA: TGTGCCAGCAGCGTAGACTCCAACTATGGCTACACCTTC
CDR3: CASSVDSNYGYTF
size: NA
V: TRBV9
D: NA
J: TRBJ1-2

DNA: TGTGCCACCAGGGACATGAACACTGAAGCTTTCTTT
CDR3: CATRDMNTEAFF
size: NA
V: TRBV10-3
D: NA
J: TRBJ1-1

DNA: TGTGCCAGCAGTCGTGGGACAGGGAACGAAAAACTGTTTTTT
CDR3: CASSRGTGNEKLFF
size: NA
V: TRBV6-2/TRBV6-3
D: TRBD1
J: TRBJ1-4

DNA: TGCGCCAGCAGCTGTATTGGGGGACAGGTCATCCTAAAGGGTCAGCCCCAGCATTTT
CDR3: CASSCIGGQVILKGQPQHF
size: NA
V: TRBV5-1
D: TRBD1
J: TRBJ1-5

DNA: TGTGCCAGCAGCTTAAACAGCATGAACACTGAAGCTTTCTTT
CDR3: CASSLNSMNTEAFF
size: NA
V: TRBV7-2
D: NA
J: TRBJ1-1

DNA: TGCGCCAGCAGCCAGGGACTAGCGGGAGCCACGGGGGCCAACGTCCTGACTTTC
CDR3: CASSQGLAGATGANVLTF
size: few
V: TRBV4-3
D: TRBD2
J: TRBJ2-6

DNA: TGTGCCAGCAGCCGAGTAGACCGGGCTAACTATGGCTACACCTTC
CDR3: CASSRVDRANYGYTF
size: once
V: TRBV5-6
D: NA
J: TRBJ1-2

DNA: TGTGCCAGTACCTGGACAGGGGGCGATGAAAAACTGTTTTTT
CDR3: CASTWTGGDEKLFF
size: few
V: TRBV19
D: TRBD1
J: TRBJ1-4

DNA: TGTGCCAGCAGCTTAAACAGGGCCGGGGAGCTGTTTTTT
CDR3: CASSLNRAGELFF
size: NA
V: TRBV7-3
D: NA
J: TRBJ2-2

DNA: TGTGCCAGCAGCAAAGGTGGCGGGGAGACCGGGGAGCTGTTTTTT
CDR3: CASSKGGGETGELFF
size: NA
V: TRBV11-3
D: NA
J: TRBJ2-2